Below, 27 T cell receptor beta chains from the same sample are listed, as sequenced in a study of T cell responses to AZD1222 COVID-19 vaccine. The protocol was immunoSEQ multiplex PCR, while the TCRdb copy is restricted to in-frame clones and leaves out a portion. Found here are 100,000 to 150,000 clones, 85% to 95% of them singletons; the top ten hold roughly 6.6%. The sample consisted of peripheral blood, taken on day 0 of AZD1222 vaccination. The receptors originated from an adult in good health.

J is TRBJ2-7 and V is TRBV19, with D possibly called TRBD1 or TRBD2 (6 bases each). This CDR3 is built from 15 residues. The germline gives CDR1 LNHDA, CDR2 SQIVND (reference sequence). V dropped 7 bases and J dropped 1 base, with 17 bases sitting between them. The CDR3 nucleotides are TGTGCCAGTACCCCGTCTTCGGGGGCGTCCTACGAGCAGTACTTC. Translation: CASTPSSGASYEQYF. The complete variable domain, with remaining parts taken from reference TRBV19 and TRBJ2-7, reads DGGITQSPKYLFRKEGQNVTLSCEQNLNHDAMYWYRQDPGQGLRLIYYSQIVNDFQKGDIAEGYSVSREKKESFPLTVTSAQKNPTAFYLCASTPSSGASYEQYFGPGTRLTVT.

The V and J genes are TRBV5-1 and TRBJ2-6, with D hard to call. CDR3 length equals 13 residues. Trimming shortened V by 1 base and J by 4 bases, and 3 bases separated the two germline ends. Germline V gene data show CDR1 as SGHRS and CDR2 as YFSETQ. The chain's CDR3 is CASSLRGANVLTF. CDR3 coding DNA: TGCGCCAGCAGCTTGCGGGGGGCCAACGTCCTGACTTTC. The full variable domain, completed using reference TRBV5-1 and TRBJ2-6, is KAGVTQTPRYLIKTRGQQVTLSCSPISGHRSVSWYQQTPGQGLQFLFEYFSETQRNKGNFPGRFSGRQFSNSRSEMNVSTLELGDSALYLCASSLRGANVLTFGAGSRLTVL.

The chain carries TRBV5-1 and TRBJ1-1, with 11 positions matching TRBD1. Germline V gene sequence: CDR1 SGHRS, CDR2 YFSETQ. J gave up 1 base and V 3 bases, and 5 bases lay outside the gene matches. The CDR3 has 16 residues. The CDR3 region is CASSWDRGYENTEAFF. The DNA of the CDR3 is TGCGCCAGCAGCTGGGACAGGGGGTATGAGAACACTGAAGCTTTCTTT.

The CDR3 nucleotides read TGTGCCAGCAGCTTGTTTGCGGGAGGCTCCTACGAGCAGTACTTC. The encoded protein is CASSLFAGGSYEQYF. This chain links TRBV7-9 with TRBJ2-7, with 8 bases lining up with TRBD2. Unmatched junction bases numbered 4, after V lost 3 bases and J lost 0 bases. This CDR3 comprises 15 residues. Germline V gene data show CDR1 as SEHNR and CDR2 as FQNEAQ (reference sequence).

The chain has TRBV19 and TRBJ2-5; a weak D match, TRBD1 (5 bases). Trimming removed 3 bases at V and 2 bases at J, with 7 bases between. The CDR3 consists of 13 residues. Germline CDR1 reads LNHDA; CDR2 reads SQIVND (reference sequence). The CDR3 spells CASSIDSQETQYF. The CDR3 DNA is TGTGCCAGTAGTATCGACAGTCAAGAGACCCAGTACTTC.

This clone turned up a few times. This sequence joins TRBV6-6 and TRBJ1-1; D perhaps matches TRBD1 (5 bases). The germline gives CDR1 MNHNY, CDR2 SVGAGI (reference sequence). The CDR3 length is 13 residues. V shed 6 bases and J shed 1 base, with 9 bases lying between them. Written as DNA, the CDR3 is TGTGCCAGCAGCCTGGGACGGAACACTGAAGCTTTCTTT. Its translation: CASSLGRNTEAFF.

The J gene is TRBJ2-7, the V gene TRBV3-1 (or the pseudogene TRBV3-2); D gene ambiguous. V was trimmed by 8 bases and J by 2 bases, leaving 16 bases between them. This CDR3 is 14 amino acids long. CDR1 and CDR2 from the germline V gene are LGHDT and YNNKEL (reference sequence). The DNA of the CDR3 is TGTGCCAGCGGAACAGACTCGAGTGCCTACGAGCAGTACTTC. This gives the protein CASGTDSSAYEQYF.

The CDR3 sequence is CASSLERGIQETQYF. For the CDR3, the DNA is TGTGCCAGCAGCTTAGAGCGGGGTATCCAAGAGACCCAGTACTTC. The chain has TRBV7-9 and TRBJ2-5; 7 nucleotides match TRBD2. From germline, CDR1 is SEHNR and CDR2 FQNEAQ (reference sequence). CDR3 length: 15 amino acids. V was clipped by 1 base and J by 1 base; unmatched bases: 3.

The chain uses TRBV7-2 and TRBJ2-1; D gene unclear. Looked up from germline, CDR1 is SGHTA and CDR2 is FQGNSA. The length of the CDR3 is 12 residues. V gave up 5 bases and J gave up 7 bases, with 9 bases separating them. This chain's CDR3 is CASSHTRNEQFF. CDR3 bases: TGTGCCAGCAGCCATACGCGGAATGAGCAGTTCTTC. Full variable domain (remainder filled in from reference TRBV7-2 and TRBJ2-1): GAGVSQSPSNKVTEKGKDVELRCDPISGHTALYWYRQSLGQGLEFLIYFQGNSAPDKSGLPSDRFSAERTGGSVSTLTIQRTQQEDSAVYLCASSHTRNEQFFGPGTRLTVL.

This chain connects TRBV9 to TRBJ2-3; D remains ambiguous. Germline CDR1 SGDLS, CDR2 YYNGEE. The CDR3 totals 16 residues. V was trimmed by 3 bases and J by 0 bases, leaving 14 bases between them. CDR3 sequence (DNA): TGTGCCAGCAGCGATCGTAATTATTATAGCACAGATACGCAGTATTTT. This gives the protein CASSDRNYYSTDTQYF.

This chain links TRBV11-2 with TRBJ2-2; TRBD2 agrees at 11 bases. The V segment lost 3 bases and the J segment 6 bases; nucleotides outside the gene matches: 3. Per the germline V gene, CDR1 is SGHAT and CDR2 is FQNNGV. The CDR3 is made up of 15 amino acids. The CDR3 DNA follows: TGTGCCAGCAGCTTTACTAGCGGGAGTTCCGGGGAGCTGTTTTTT. This sequence encodes CASSFTSGSSGELFF.

The chain is built from TRBV4-1 and TRBJ1-5; D is perhaps TRBD1 (6 bases). The germline CDR1 and CDR2 sequences are MGHRA and YSYEKL. V lost 4 bases to trimming and J lost 4 bases, with 17 bases between them. CDR3 size: 16 residues. CDR3 protein: CASSPRTATNNQPQHF. Written as DNA, the CDR3 is TGCGCCAGCAGCCCCCGGACAGCAACCAATAATCAGCCCCAGCATTTT.

V and J are TRBV6-5 and TRBJ2-7, with D perhaps matching TRBD1 (6 bases). Germline CDR1 and CDR2: MNHEY and SVGAGI. Trimming stripped 6 bases from V and 5 bases from J, with 17 bases between. The CDR3 contains 14 residues. DNA of the CDR3: TGTGCCAGCAGCTCAGCCGGGACAATCAACGAGCAGTACTTC. Protein sequence: CASSSAGTINEQYF.

Comments on this clone: This sample includes further DNA sequences coding for the same CDR3. The chain carries TRBV5-1 and TRBJ1-2; D is perhaps TRBD1 (6 bases). V lost 4 bases, J lost 2 bases, and 9 bases lay in between. This CDR3 spans 13 amino acids. CDR1 SGHRS and CDR2 YFSETQ come from the germline V gene. DNA of the CDR3: TGCGCCAGCAGCCCAGGACAGAACTATGGCTACACCTTC. It translates to CASSPGQNYGYTF.

This rearrangement joins TRBV5-6 to TRBJ2-7; D possibly matches TRBD1 or TRBD2 (6 bases each). There are 18 residues in the CDR3. The V end lost 2 bases, the J end lost 4 bases, and 25 bases lay between the germline ends. CDR1 is SGHDT and CDR2 is YYEEEE in the germline V gene. The CDR3 is CASSFSPRQEWGVYEQYF. CDR3 sequence (DNA): TGTGCCAGCAGCTTCTCCCCGAGACAGGAGTGGGGGGTTTACGAGCAGTACTTC.

The V call is TRBV9, the J call TRBJ2-2; the D gene is possibly TRBD2 (5 bases). This CDR3 region has 16 residues. The germline V and J ends were trimmed by 1 base and 5 bases, with 15 bases remaining between them. Germline-derived CDR1 and CDR2 are SGDLS and YYNGEE. The CDR3 loop is CASSVSRTGDTGELFF. The DNA for the CDR3 is TGTGCCAGCAGCGTATCGAGGACTGGGGATACCGGGGAGCTGTTTTTT.

The rearrangement uses TRBV27 and TRBJ2-1, with D tentatively TRBD2 (5 bases). The germline V and J ends were trimmed by 0 bases and 4 bases, with 7 bases remaining between them. There are 14 residues in the CDR3. Germline V CDR1 and CDR2: MNHEY, SMNVEV (reference sequence). CDR3 DNA sequence: TGTGCCAGCAGTTTATCGAGGAGGTACAATGAGCAGTTCTTC. As protein: CASSLSRRYNEQFF.

J is TRBJ2-7 and V is TRBV6-6; perhaps TRBD2 as D (5 bases). CDR3 length: 12 residues. From germline, CDR1 is MNHNY and CDR2 SVGAGI (reference sequence). V was shortened by 5 bases and J by 7 bases, with 12 bases between the two germline ends. CDR3 amino acids: CASSQPSGEQYF. The CDR3 coding sequence is TGTGCCAGCAGTCAACCCAGCGGAGAGCAGTACTTC.

V is TRBV13 and J is TRBJ2-7; the D is unclear. Trimming took off 1 base at V and 6 bases at J, with 16 bases between the two ends. CDR3 length equals 15 residues. Germline loops: CDR1 PRHDT, CDR2 FYEKMQ (reference sequence). CDR3 DNA sequence: TGTGCCAGCAGCTTAGACAGTCCATCGTTCAGCGAGCAGTACTTC. Protein product: CASSLDSPSFSEQYF. The whole variable domain, filled in from reference TRBV13 and TRBJ2-7, reads AAGVIQSPRHLIKEKRETATLKCYPIPRHDTVYWYQQGPGQDPQFLISFYEKMQSDKGSIPDRFSAQQFSDYHSELNMSSLELGDSALYFCASSLDSPSFSEQYFGPGTRLTVT.

V gene TRBV7-3 combines with J gene TRBJ1-1; weak D call: TRBD1 (5 bases). Deletions cut 5 bases from V and 1 base from J, with 20 bases between. The CDR3 runs to 17 residues. The germline gives CDR1 SGHTA, CDR2 FQGTGA. The CDR3 sequence is CASSPNGGFGRNTEAFF. For the CDR3, the DNA is TGTGCCAGCAGCCCCAATGGGGGTTTCGGGCGGAACACTGAAGCTTTCTTT.

This clone appeared a single time. V is TRBV6-6 and J is TRBJ1-2; 11 bases map to TRBD1. V lost 5 bases to trimming and J lost 5 bases; unmatched junction nucleotides: 4. In germline, CDR1 is MNHNY, CDR2 SVGAGI (reference sequence). This CDR3 has 14 amino acids. The CDR3 is CASSGTGGRYGYTF. The CDR3 DNA sequence: TGTGCCAGCAGTGGGACAGGGGGGAGATATGGCTACACCTTC.

The V and J genes are TRBV28 and TRBJ1-5; no reliable D call. The CDR3 is 13 residues long. Germline CDR1 reads MDHEN; CDR2 reads SYDVKM. V was pared by 4 bases and J by 16 bases, with 20 bases between. CDR3: CASSSLGRSTRHF. CDR3 nucleotide sequence: TGTGCCAGCAGTTCCCTTGGACGGTCGACGCGACATTTT.

The V gene is TRBV6-5, the J gene TRBJ1-4; TRBD1 matches 10 bases. This CDR3 has 14 amino acids. Trimming took 3 bases from V and 8 from J; bases not matched to a gene: 3. Germline CDR1 MNHEY, CDR2 SVGAGI. The CDR3 DNA sequence: TGTGCCAGCAGTTATAGGGGACAGGGGGAAAAACTGTTTTTT. Residues: CASSYRGQGEKLFF.

The chain has TRBV11-2 and TRBJ1-1; TRBD1 is a possible D gene (5 bases). V was trimmed by 2 bases and J by 1 base, leaving 8 bases between them. The CDR3 is 14 amino acids. CDR1 and CDR2 from the germline V gene are SGHAT and FQNNGV. This CDR3 is CASSLTGRNTEAFF. The DNA for the CDR3 is TGTGCCAGCAGCTTAACGGGGCGGAACACTGAAGCTTTCTTT.

This chain connects TRBV28 to TRBJ1-2; D gene uncertain. The ends were cut back, 6 bases at V and 1 base at J, with 6 bases in the middle. This CDR3 has 12 amino acids. Germline V gene data show CDR1 as MDHEN and CDR2 as SYDVKM. DNA for the CDR3: TGTGCCAGCAGAGAGAATAACTATGGCTACACCTTC. This gives the protein CASRENNYGYTF.

The chain has TRBV12-5 and TRBJ2-3, with D maybe TRBD2 (6 bases). Germline lookup yields CDR1 LGHNT and CDR2 FRNRAP. The CDR3 covers 14 residues. The V gene lost 6 bases and the J gene lost 2 bases, with 12 bases spanning the gap. CDR3 in amino acids: CASGKAGYTDTQYF. CDR3 coding DNA: TGTGCTAGTGGCAAAGCGGGCTACACAGATACGCAGTATTTT.

This clone is a singleton in its sample. The genes are TRBV19 and TRBJ2-1; 10 bases fit TRBD2. The CDR3 runs 16 residues. V lost 2 bases, J lost 3 bases, and 4 bases stayed unmatched. CDR1 and CDR2 from the germline V gene are LNHDA and SQIVND (reference sequence). CDR3 coding DNA: TGTGCCAGTAGTATAATAGCGGGAGGTCTCTACAATGAGCAGTTCTTC. It specifies CASSIIAGGLYNEQFF.